Reported below is one TCR beta chain. The deep-level immunoSEQ assay was used. Produced via immunoSEQ multiplex PCR; TCRdb's table is partial and in-frame only. This table holds 97,000 or so clones, about 45% found once. The data stem from a study of shared clonotypes between healthy human individuals. Overall study: Samples came from a couple of female and three male donors aged 18 to 49.

The sequence was collected from a woman between 35 and 50 years old in good health. Some clones in this sample may be carry-over from other donors' samples. The sequenced material came from PBMCs.

CDR3 nucleotides: TGTGCCTGGAGTCCGACAGGGTTCCAGACCCAGTACTTC. It translates to CAWSPTGFQTQYF. The chain uses TRBV30 and TRBJ2-5; TRBD1 aligns across 7 bases. V lost 2 bases and J lost 6; bases outside the gene matches: 6. Germline CDR1 reads GTSNPN; CDR2 reads SVGIG (reference sequence). This CDR3 has 13 amino acids.